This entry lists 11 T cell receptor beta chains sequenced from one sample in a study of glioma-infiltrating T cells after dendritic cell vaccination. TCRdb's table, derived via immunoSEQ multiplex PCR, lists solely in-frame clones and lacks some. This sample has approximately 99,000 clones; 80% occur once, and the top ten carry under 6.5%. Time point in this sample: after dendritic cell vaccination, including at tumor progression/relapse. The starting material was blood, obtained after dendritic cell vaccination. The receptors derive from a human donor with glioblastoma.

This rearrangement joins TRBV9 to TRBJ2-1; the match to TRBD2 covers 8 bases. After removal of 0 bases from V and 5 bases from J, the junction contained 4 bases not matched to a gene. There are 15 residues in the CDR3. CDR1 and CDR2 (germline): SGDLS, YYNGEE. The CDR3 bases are TGTGCCAGCAGCGTAGGTCTAGCGGGTAACAATGAGCAGTTCTTC. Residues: CASSVGLAGNNEQFF.

In DNA, the CDR3 is TGCGCCAGCAGCACAACTAGCGGGGCCCTCACCGGGGAGCTGTTTTTT. Its translation is CASSTTSGALTGELFF. The chain is built from TRBV5-1 and TRBJ2-2, with 10 positions matching TRBD2. The CDR3 has 16 residues. J lost 4 bases, V lost 4 bases, and 7 bases had no gene match. Germline loops: CDR1 SGHRS, CDR2 YFSETQ.

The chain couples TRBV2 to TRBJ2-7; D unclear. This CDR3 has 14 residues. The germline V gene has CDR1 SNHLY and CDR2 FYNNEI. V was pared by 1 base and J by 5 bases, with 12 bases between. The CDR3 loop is CASSEEAISNEQYF. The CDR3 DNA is TGTGCCAGCAGTGAAGAAGCAATATCCAACGAGCAGTACTTC.

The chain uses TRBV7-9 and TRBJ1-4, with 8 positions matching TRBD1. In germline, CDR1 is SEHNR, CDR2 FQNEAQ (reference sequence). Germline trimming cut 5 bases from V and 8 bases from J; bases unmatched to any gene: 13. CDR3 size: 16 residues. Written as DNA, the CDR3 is TGTGCCAGCAGCCTCCAACCGACAGGGGCGGGCGAAAAACTGTTTTTT. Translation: CASSLQPTGAGEKLFF.

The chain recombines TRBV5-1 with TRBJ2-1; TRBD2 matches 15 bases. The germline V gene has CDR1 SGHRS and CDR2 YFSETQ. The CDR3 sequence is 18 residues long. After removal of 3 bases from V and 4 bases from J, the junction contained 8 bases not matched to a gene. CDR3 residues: CASSSLPGTSGGYNEQFF. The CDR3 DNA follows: TGCGCCAGCAGCTCCCTCCCCGGGACTAGCGGGGGGTACAATGAGCAGTTCTTC. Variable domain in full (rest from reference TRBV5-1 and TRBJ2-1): KAGVTQTPRYLIKTRGQQVTLSCSPISGHRSVSWYQQTPGQGLQFLFEYFSETQRNKGNFPGRFSGRQFSNSRSEMNVSTLELGDSALYLCASSSLPGTSGGYNEQFFGPGTRLTVL.

The chain's CDR3 is CASRPGQSTEQYF. Written as DNA, the CDR3 is TGTGCCAGCAGACCGGGACAGTCGACCGAGCAGTACTTC. The genes are TRBV28 and TRBJ2-7, with TRBD1 matching 7 bases. This CDR3 is built from 13 residues. Germline V gene data show CDR1 as MDHEN and CDR2 as SYDVKM. The J segment lost 6 bases and the V segment lost 6 bases, leaving 8 bases of the junction unmatched.

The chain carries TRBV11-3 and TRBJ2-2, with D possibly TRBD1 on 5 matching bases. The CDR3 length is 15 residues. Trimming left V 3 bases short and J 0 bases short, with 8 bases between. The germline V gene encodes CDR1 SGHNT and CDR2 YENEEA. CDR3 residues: CASSLSTANTGELFF. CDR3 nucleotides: TGTGCCAGCAGCTTGTCGACAGCGAACACCGGGGAGCTGTTTTTT.

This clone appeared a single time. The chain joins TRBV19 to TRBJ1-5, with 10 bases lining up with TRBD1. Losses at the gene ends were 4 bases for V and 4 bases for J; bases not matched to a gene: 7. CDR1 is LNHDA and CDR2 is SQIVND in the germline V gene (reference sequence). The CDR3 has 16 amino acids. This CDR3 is CASSTMDRGLNQPQHF. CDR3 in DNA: TGTGCCAGTAGTACCATGGACAGGGGGTTGAATCAGCCCCAGCATTTT.

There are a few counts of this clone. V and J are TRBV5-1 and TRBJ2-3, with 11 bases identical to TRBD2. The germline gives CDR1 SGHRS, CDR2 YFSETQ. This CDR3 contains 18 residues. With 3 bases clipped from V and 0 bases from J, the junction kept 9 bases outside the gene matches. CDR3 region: CASSSGLAVGTSTDTQYF. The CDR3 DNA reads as TGCGCCAGCAGCTCGGGACTAGCGGTCGGGACTAGCACAGATACGCAGTATTTT.

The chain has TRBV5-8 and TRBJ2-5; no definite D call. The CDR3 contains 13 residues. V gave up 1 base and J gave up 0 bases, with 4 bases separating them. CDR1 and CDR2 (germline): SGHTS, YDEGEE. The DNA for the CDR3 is TGTGCCAGCAGCTTGCGGTACCAAGAGACCCAGTACTTC. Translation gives CASSLRYQETQYF.

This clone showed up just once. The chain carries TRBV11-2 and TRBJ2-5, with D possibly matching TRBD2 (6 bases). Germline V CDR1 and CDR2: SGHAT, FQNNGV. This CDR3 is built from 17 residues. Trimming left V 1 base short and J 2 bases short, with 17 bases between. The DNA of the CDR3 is TGTGCCAGCAGCTTAGGTAGTCTGGCGGGAATTCAAGAGACCCAGTACTTC. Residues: CASSLGSLAGIQETQYF.